Below are 26 T cell receptor beta chains sequenced from a single sample in a study of T cells in Graves' hyperthyroidism and ophthalmopathy. Amplified TCR beta CDR3 regions came from RNA transcripts. HTBI primers were used for first-round RT-PCR of the TCR CDR3. MiXCR was run by TCRdb on the multiplex PCR reads, yielding one entry per CDR3 protein. The data hold roughly 740,000 distinct CDR3 sequences, with less than 20% observed a single time. Sequencing was done on a sample of blood. The receptor set was obtained from a man between 18 and 35 years old with Graves' hyperthyroidism.

This clonotype was observed at least ten times. The V call is TRBV2, the J call TRBJ2-1; no clear D. With 2 bases removed from V and 15 bases from J, the gap between germline ends came to 11 bases. The CDR3 spans 11 residues. Germline assignment: CDR1 SNHLY and CDR2 FYNNEI. For the CDR3, the DNA is TGTGCCAGCAGTGAACTCGTAGTGCCGTTCTTC. It encodes CASSELVVPFF.

This clonotype was counted between two and nine times. The rearrangement uses TRBV7-3 and TRBJ2-1; D may be TRBD2 (6 bases). Germline CDR1 SGHTA, CDR2 FQGTGA. This CDR3 has 12 residues. V shed 5 bases and J shed 9 bases, with 11 bases lying between them. Here the CDR3 DNA reads TGTGCCAGCAGCGGAGGGGCAGGTGAGCAGTTCTTC. Its translation: CASSGGAGEQFF.

The chain combines TRBV28 with TRBJ1-5; D gene ambiguous. From germline, CDR1 is MDHEN and CDR2 SYDVKM. Deletions cut 3 bases from V and 10 bases from J, with 10 bases between. CDR3 length equals 12 residues. Here the CDR3 reads CASSLTTRPQHF. The CDR3 coding sequence is TGTGCCAGCAGTTTGACGACACGTCCCCAGCATTTT.

This clonotype was counted at least ten times. The chain couples TRBV27 to TRBJ2-2; D is ambiguous. CDR1 is MNHEY and CDR2 is SMNVEV in the germline V gene (reference sequence). The CDR3 length is 12 residues. V was trimmed by 8 bases and J by 7 bases, leaving 11 bases between them. The CDR3 region has the DNA TGTGCCAGCTTATCCTCAGGCGGGGAGCTGTTTTTT. Amino acids: CASLSSGGELFF.

The J gene is TRBJ1-6, the V gene TRBV6-1; tentatively, D is TRBD1 (5 bases). Germline CDR1 is MNHNS and CDR2 is SASEGT. V lost 6 bases and J 4 bases, leaving 13 bases between the germline ends. The CDR3 totals 15 residues. CDR3 in amino acids: CASRSGEGYNSPLHF. The CDR3 DNA sequence: TGTGCCAGCAGATCTGGGGAGGGGTATAATTCACCCCTCCACTTT.

There are a few counts of this clonotype. The rearrangement links TRBV24-1 to TRBJ2-3; a weak D match, TRBD2 (6 bases). The germline V gene has CDR1 KGHDR and CDR2 SFDVKD. With 5 bases removed from V and 5 bases from J, the gap between germline ends came to 25 bases. This CDR3 is built from 18 residues. CDR3 residues: CATSGFGQPPRGGDTQYF. CDR3 in DNA: TGTGCCACCAGTGGTTTCGGACAACCCCCTAGGGGAGGAGATACGCAGTATTTT.

This clonotype was found a few times. This chain connects TRBV20-1 to TRBJ1-1; TRBD1 agrees at 9 bases. Trimming cost V 1 base and J 3 bases; bases outside gene matches: 9. The CDR3 has 16 amino acids. The germline V gene encodes CDR1 DFQATT and CDR2 SNEGSKA (reference sequence). The CDR3 protein is CSARVQGAVYDTEAFF. In DNA form, the CDR3 reads TGCAGTGCTAGAGTACAGGGGGCAGTCTATGACACTGAAGCTTTCTTT.

This clonotype occurred many times. This sequence joins TRBV12-3 or TRBV12-4 and TRBJ2-2; no definite D call. The CDR3 runs to 12 residues. The V end lost 4 bases, the J end lost 6 bases, and 6 bases lay between the germline ends. Here the CDR3 reads CASSYRPGELFF. As DNA, the CDR3 is TGTGCCAGCAGTTATCGCCCCGGGGAGCTGTTTTTT.

The chain combines TRBV6-1 with TRBJ1-5, with TRBD1 as a possible D gene (5 bases). CDR1 and CDR2 from the germline V gene are MNHNS and SASEGT. The V gene lost 6 bases and the J gene lost 1 base, with 10 bases spanning the gap. The CDR3 has 14 residues. CDR3 DNA sequence: TGTGCCAGCAGGTTACAGGTCAGCAATCAGCCCCAGCATTTT. It specifies CASRLQVSNQPQHF.

The J gene is TRBJ2-5, the V gene TRBV5-1; D is undetermined. CDR1 SGHRS and CDR2 YFSETQ come from the germline V gene. CDR3 length: 14 residues. V dropped 0 bases and J dropped 3 bases, with 9 bases sitting between them. The CDR3 reads CASSLGMGKETQYF. CDR3 coding DNA: TGCGCCAGCAGCTTGGGTATGGGGAAAGAGACCCAGTACTTC.

This clonotype has a handful of counts. This chain joins TRBV12-5 and TRBJ1-6; 10 positions match TRBD1. The CDR3 length is 13 residues. Trimming at V came to 1 base and at J to 13 bases, leaving 1 base not matched to a gene. In germline, CDR1 is LGHNT, CDR2 FRNRAP. CDR3 region: CASGLETGGPLHF. The CDR3 nucleotides read TGTGCTAGTGGTTTGGAGACAGGGGGCCCCCTCCACTTT.

This clonotype was detected a few times. The CDR3 coding sequence is TGTGCCAGCCAGGCAGCGGGACCCGAAGAGACCCAGTACTTC. Translating it yields CASQAAGPEETQYF. This rearrangement joins TRBV6-1 to TRBJ2-5, with 7 bases fitting TRBD2. After removal of 8 bases from V and 3 bases from J, the junction contained 9 bases not matched to a gene. Per the germline V gene, CDR1 is MNHNS and CDR2 is SASEGT. This CDR3 is 14 amino acids long.

This clonotype was recorded at least ten times. The gene calls are TRBV12-5 and TRBJ2-5; 12 bases align to TRBD2. Germline CDR1 and CDR2: LGHNT and FRNRAP. This CDR3 is 15 amino acids long. Germline trimming cut 5 bases from V and 3 bases from J; bases unmatched to any gene: 4. CDR3 sequence reads: CASGTRLAGEETQYF. The CDR3 DNA is TGTGCTAGTGGTACCCGACTAGCGGGAGAAGAGACCCAGTACTTC.

There are many counts of this clonotype. The V and J genes are TRBV7-2 and TRBJ2-5; D gene unclear. CDR1 and CDR2 from the germline V gene are SGHTA and FQGNSA. With 1 base removed from V and 5 bases from J, the gap between germline ends came to 8 bases. The CDR3 has 13 residues. This chain's CDR3 is CASSLDRSETQYF. The CDR3 DNA reads as TGTGCCAGCAGCTTAGATCGATCGGAGACCCAGTACTTC. Filled out from reference TRBV7-2 and TRBJ2-5, the complete variable domain reads GAGVSQSPSNKVTEKGKDVELRCDPISGHTALYWYRQSLGQGLEFLIYFQGNSAPDKSGLPSDRFSAERTGGSVSTLTIQRTQQEDSAVYLCASSLDRSETQYFGPGTRLLVL.

This clonotype was picked up many times. The genes are TRBV7-3 and TRBJ2-1, with TRBD2 as a possible D gene (6 bases). The CDR3 is 19 amino acids. Germline V lookup: CDR1 SGHTA, CDR2 FQGTGA. Trimming pared 1 base from V and 5 bases from J, leaving 24 bases between. CDR3 residues: CASSLSRRRARPTNNEQFF. DNA for the CDR3: TGTGCCAGCAGCTTAAGTAGGAGGAGGGCTAGACCCACAAACAATGAGCAGTTCTTC.

This clonotype was picked up many times. For the CDR3, the DNA is TGTGCCAGCAGCCAAGATGTGGGATCGGAGACCCAGTACTTC. Amino acid sequence: CASSQDVGSETQYF. V is TRBV3-1 and J is TRBJ2-5; D gene uncertain. Germline CDR1 LGHDT, CDR2 YNNKEL (reference sequence). V was pared by 0 bases and J by 5 bases, with 10 bases between. The CDR3 sequence is 14 residues long.

This clonotype was seen repeatedly, ten times or more. CDR3 residues: CASRPMIGELFF. CDR3 sequence (DNA): TGTGCCAGCAGGCCAATGATCGGGGAGCTGTTTTTT. The chain has TRBV6-1 and TRBJ2-2; D not certain. This CDR3 is 12 amino acids long. Germline CDR1 is MNHNS and CDR2 is SASEGT. The V gene lost 6 bases and the J gene lost 7 bases, with 9 bases spanning the gap.

This clonotype was counted only a few times. The chain has TRBV29-1 and TRBJ2-1; 7 bases fit TRBD1. J lost 5 bases, V lost 5 bases, and 6 bases had no gene match. From germline, CDR1 is SQVTM and CDR2 ANQGSEA. CDR3 length: 13 amino acids. The CDR3 sequence: CSVSGTADNEQFF. CDR3 coding DNA: TGCAGCGTTTCCGGGACAGCCGACAATGAGCAGTTCTTC.

The chain recombines TRBV7-9 with TRBJ2-2; D may correspond to TRBD1 or TRBD2 (5 bases each). Trimming removed 4 bases from V and 3 bases from J, with 12 bases in between. The CDR3 runs to 15 residues. Per the germline V gene, CDR1 is SEHNR and CDR2 is FQNEAQ (reference sequence). DNA for the CDR3: TGTGCCAGCAGCTCGATGAGGGGAGACACCGGGGAGCTGTTTTTT. Translated, it gives CASSSMRGDTGELFF.

With regard to this clonotype: A much larger clone lies a single base off, so this may be a read error. The V gene is TRBV3-1, the J gene TRBJ2-5; D assignment may be TRBD1 or TRBD2 (5 bases each). CDR3 size: 18 residues. Germline CDR1 is LGHDT and CDR2 is YNNKEL (reference sequence). CDR3 bases: TGTGCCAGCAACCAATCCCGTGGTAGGGGACGCATCAGAGAGACCCAGTACTTC. It yields the protein CASNQSRGRGRIRETQYF.

This clonotype was observed at least ten times. This rearrangement joins TRBV7-8 to TRBJ2-3; 7 bases line up with TRBD1. The CDR3 consists of 16 residues. Germline V gene lookup returns CDR1 SGHVS and CDR2 FQNEAQ. V lost 1 base and J lost 2; bases outside the gene matches: 6. This CDR3 is CASSLERGHNTDTQYF. CDR3 nucleotides: TGTGCCAGCAGCTTAGAGAGGGGGCATAACACAGATACGCAGTATTTT.

In its sample, this clonotype was seen a few times. This chain connects TRBV4-2 to TRBJ2-3, with 7 positions matching TRBD2. The germline CDR1 and CDR2 sequences are LGHNA and YNFKEQ. This CDR3 is 17 amino acids long. V lost 0 bases and J lost 2; bases outside the gene matches: 8. The CDR3 DNA is TGTGCCAGCAGCCAAGATTCCCTAGCGGCCGTCACAGATACGCAGTATTTT. Protein product: CASSQDSLAAVTDTQYF.

Concerning this clonotype itself: Mismatch with germline at one junction end may stem from a read error. V and J are TRBV3-1 and TRBJ2-5; 7 bases match TRBD2. This CDR3 is 13 amino acids long. Germline-derived CDR1 and CDR2 are LGHDT and YNNKEL (reference sequence). The CDR3 loop reads CASSRGSEGKLHF. In nucleotides, the CDR3 is TGTGCCAGCAGCCGCGGGAGTGAGGGGAAGCTACACTTC.

In this sample, this clonotype turned up many times. The gene calls are TRBV7-3 and TRBJ2-3; 10 bases are shared with TRBD2. CDR3 size: 16 residues. V shed 0 bases and J 0 bases; nucleotides not matched to a gene: 0. The germline V gene encodes CDR1 SGHTA and CDR2 FQGTGA. As DNA, the CDR3 is TGTGCCAGCAGCTTAACGACTAGCGGGAGCACAGATACGCAGTATTTT. Translation gives CASSLTTSGSTDTQYF.

There are many counts of this clonotype. The chain links TRBV7-2 to TRBJ2-3, with 14 bases that match TRBD2. The junction had 7 bases not matched to a gene; V was cut back by 5 bases and J by 6 bases. The germline gives CDR1 SGHTA, CDR2 FQGNSA. This CDR3 has 16 amino acids. In nucleotides, the CDR3 is TGTGCCAGCAGCCGGGGACTAGCGGGGGCTCAGGATACGCAGTATTTT. Its translation is CASSRGLAGAQDTQYF.

The table lists this clonotype with a few counts. J is TRBJ1-1 and V is TRBV9, with a tentative D call TRBD1 (6 bases). V was pared by 2 bases and J by 3 bases, with 17 bases between. Germline CDR1 is SGDLS and CDR2 is YYNGEE. This CDR3 comprises 16 residues. This chain's CDR3 is CASSVESQGPYTEAFF. In DNA form, the CDR3 reads TGTGCCAGCAGCGTGGAATCACAGGGACCTTACACTGAAGCTTTCTTT.